The T cell receptor (beta chain) described here comes from a study of Graves' ophthalmopathy and Graves' hyperthyroidism. This clonotype was recorded many times. Trimming stripped 5 bases from V and 6 bases from J, with 10 bases between. The CDR3 spans 12 residues. TCR beta CDR3 regions were amplified from RNA transcripts. Amplification began with first-round RT-PCR using HTBI primers, then second-round multiplex PCR was performed. TCRdb passed the multiplex PCR reads through MiXCR, listing each CDR3 protein once. This table holds about 370,000 distinct CDR3 sequences, about a sixth found once. The clonotype comes from an adult woman with stable Graves' hyperthyroidism. What was sequenced was peripheral blood. This chain connects TRBV12-3 or TRBV12-4 to TRBJ1-2, with no clear D. The CDR3 loop is CASSRISHGYTF. CDR3 in DNA: TGTGCCAGCAGTCGGATCTCCCATGGCTACACCTTC.